The sequence of this T cell receptor (beta chain) was determined in a study of blood T cell repertoires in COVID-19. The overall study: The United States, Italy and Spain supplied acute and convalescent COVID-19 samples. PBMCs, B-cell-depleted T cells, or T cells were the source of the cDNA or gDNA that made up the material.

As processed by the authors: Researchers report that nucleated cell counts were estimated from reference gene primer amplification. Assay: immunoSEQ multiplex PCR; the TCRdb copy retains only in-frame clones and omits some. The V and J calls and clone size come from that table; D and trimming were worked out from the DNA. In the table there are around 300,000 clones, 89% of which are singletons. CDR3 length equals 15 residues. Trimming took 6 bases from V and 0 from J; bases not matched to a gene: 6. Germline CDR1 and CDR2: SNHLY and FYNNEI. The sequenced material came from peripheral blood. The gene calls are TRBV2 and TRBJ2-7, with 9 nucleotides matching TRBD1. The sequence derives from a man aged 45 to 65 with acute or convalescent COVID-19. The CDR3 DNA reads as TGTGCCAGCAGACCCGGGACAGGGAGCTCCTACGAGCAGTACTTC. It encodes CASRPGTGSSYEQYF.